The sequence of this T cell receptor beta chain was determined in a study of cytomegalovirus exposure and HLA in healthy donors. PCR used 60 Vbeta primers and 13 Jbeta primers. Sequencing was performed with immunoSEQ multiplex PCR; in TCRdb, only in-frame clones are kept and a portion is missing. In all, the sample yields over 75,000 clones. The germline V gene has CDR1 SNHLY and CDR2 FYNNEI. V lost 5 bases, J lost 3 bases, and 11 bases stayed unmatched. The CDR3 extends over 16 amino acids. The V call is TRBV2, the J call TRBJ1-2; 8 nucleotides line up with TRBD1. The sample consisted of PBMCs. The source is a girl aged 10 to 17 in good health and CMV-seropositive. The CDR3 nucleotides read TGTGCCAGCAGTTGGGGACAGGAGGCAGTGGACTATGGCTACACCTTC. Protein: CASSWGQEAVDYGYTF.